The clone carrying this T cell receptor (beta chain) was found a few times. The time point denotes: pre-sensitization, week 0. Treatment given: therapeutic diphenylcyclopropenone sensitization with weekly scalp DPC. This sample is drawn from a study of human T cells and chemical hapten exposure. Study-level information: Upper back patch tests used 0.01% DPC, scored after 6 days.

TCRdb analysed the RACE reads with MiXCR anew, one entry per CDR3 protein. The repertoire holds approximately 370,000 distinct CDR3 sequences, with approximately 5% as singletons. This CDR3 contains 13 residues. V was cut by 4 bases and J by 7 bases, with 14 bases left in between. Per germline, CDR1 DFQATT and CDR2 SNEGSKA (reference sequence). Sample: whole blood, taken in connection with sensitization to the hapten diphenylcyclopropenone (DPC). The chain couples TRBV20-1 to TRBJ1-5; D remains ambiguous. The sequence was collected from a woman between 18 and 29 years old with alopecia areata. Some clones in this sample may be carry-over from other donors' samples. The CDR3 is CSAMDGSQQPQHF. CDR3 nucleotides: TGCAGTGCTATGGACGGTTCACAGCAGCCCCAGCATTTT.